The sequence of this TCR beta chain was determined in a study of T cell responses to AZD1222 COVID-19 vaccine. Broader study findings: Nearly half of spike-specific TCRs reportedly target variant regions that are unmutated in the B.1.351 and B.1.1.7 variants. It should be noted that donors were predominantly white British and more often female, and clonal diversity was possibly underestimated. Along spike, vaccine-associated CD4 TCRs were found throughout, with dominance at 160-218 and 743-854.

Notes on this clone: The antigen remains undetermined.

The repertoire was sequenced with immunoSEQ multiplex PCR; TCRdb's copy has only in-frame clones and lacks some. The data contain under 80,000 clones, around 82% of them seen just once; the ten biggest clones take up 26%. Pooling of second doses given at about 4 or about 12 weeks was done. The TCR originated in an adult who received the AZD1222 COVID-19 vaccine. Sequences were derived from peripheral blood, sampled 28 days after the second AZD1222 dose.

CDR3 sequence: CASSRYGRGTEAFF. The CDR3 nucleotides are TGTGCCAGCAGCCGCTACGGGCGGGGCACTGAAGCTTTCTTT. The gene calls are TRBV27 and TRBJ1-1; D gene ambiguous. CDR1 and CDR2 (germline): MNHEY, SMNVEV (reference sequence). Trimming shortened V by 6 bases and J by 4 bases, and 15 bases separated the two germline ends. CDR3 size: 14 residues.